The next 5 T cell receptor beta chains were all read from a single sample in a study of OX40 agonist ivuxolimab in advanced cancers. Assay: immunoSEQ multiplex PCR; the TCRdb copy retains only in-frame clones and omits some. The sample contains 50,000 or so clones, more than 85% of which appear only once. The sequences come from CD4+ or CD8+ T cells sorted from blood, collected in a trial of the OX40 agonist ivuxolimab. The source is an adult with an advanced solid tumor such as melanoma, head and neck, liver or kidney cancer.

The J gene is TRBJ1-5, the V gene TRBV4-1; D may be TRBD1 (5 bases). The germline gives CDR1 MGHRA, CDR2 YSYEKL. V shed 5 bases and J shed 0 bases, with 8 bases lying between them. The CDR3 is made up of 14 amino acids. CDR3 DNA sequence: TGCGCCAGCAGCGACAGACTTAGCAATCAGCCCCAGCATTTT. Its translation is CASSDRLSNQPQHF.

The chain carries TRBV16 and TRBJ1-5; D is ambiguous. Germline V lookup: CDR1 KGHSY, CDR2 FQNENV. Trimming pared 2 bases from V and 1 base from J, leaving 9 bases between. CDR3 size: 15 residues. The CDR3 loop reads CASSQGRVSNQPQHF. DNA of the CDR3: TGTGCCAGCAGCCAAGGACGGGTGAGCAATCAGCCCCAGCATTTT.

V usage is TRBV28 and J usage is TRBJ2-1; tentatively, D is TRBD2 (6 bases). Trimming removed 6 bases from V and 7 bases from J, with 22 bases in between. Germline V CDR1 and CDR2: MDHEN, SYDVKM. The CDR3 is made up of 16 amino acids. CDR3 protein: CASSDPWRGRGNEQFF. The CDR3 nucleotides read TGTGCCAGCAGCGACCCGTGGAGGGGAAGGGGAAATGAGCAGTTCTTC. Filled out from reference TRBV28 and TRBJ2-1, the complete variable domain reads DVKVTQSSRYLVKRTGEKVFLECVQDMDHENMFWYRQDPGLGLRLIYFSYDVKMKEKGDIPEGYSVSREKKERFSLILESASTNQTSMYLCASSDPWRGRGNEQFFGPGTRLTVL.

The chain joins TRBV11-3 to TRBJ2-5; 10 positions agree with TRBD2. The germline V gene has CDR1 SGHNT and CDR2 YENEEA. Trimming took 6 bases from V and 2 from J; bases not matched to a gene: 18. This CDR3 has 19 residues. The CDR3 here is CASRSGEMMGLAPQETQYF. DNA for the CDR3: TGTGCCAGCAGGAGCGGGGAGATGATGGGACTAGCGCCACAAGAGACCCAGTACTTC.

The V gene is TRBV5-1, the J gene TRBJ2-1; weak D call: TRBD2 (6 bases). Germline CDR1 SGHRS, CDR2 YFSETQ. The CDR3 contains 17 residues. The V end lost 4 bases, the J end lost 6 bases, and 23 bases lay between the germline ends. The CDR3 sequence is CASSPTDYRRIFNEQFF. DNA of the CDR3: TGCGCCAGCAGCCCGACGGACTACCGACGGATCTTCAATGAGCAGTTCTTC.